These 20 T cell receptor beta chains share one sample of origin, sequenced in a study of identical twins (dated by TCRdb to 2016 to 2018). The library came from 5' RACE. TCRdb lists the instrument as Illumina HiSeq 2000. The public reads were reanalyzed by TCRdb: fastp trimming at Q25, MiXCR alignment, in-frame beta chains only. Entries are consolidated by CDR3 protein sequence, retaining the most common genes and DNA. Across this sample there are 1.5 million or so distinct CDR3 sequences, with around 33% seen only once. The leading ten clones occupy under 0.35% of the sample. The sequenced sample was cord blood. These receptors were taken from a newborn girl in good health.

This clonotype was seen just once. The chain has TRBV6-2 or TRBV6-3 and TRBJ1-5, with D possibly being TRBD1 (6 bases). V was pared by 2 bases and J by 0 bases, with 11 bases between. Germline values: CDR1 MNHEY, CDR2 SVGEGT. This CDR3 contains 16 residues. The CDR3 DNA is TGTGCCAGCAGTTACGGGGGGCGGAATAGCAATCAGCCCCAGCATTTT. This sequence encodes CASSYGGRNSNQPQHF.

The rearrangement links TRBV27 to TRBJ2-3; TRBD2 might be the D (5 bases). Germline V gene data show CDR1 as MNHEY and CDR2 as SMNVEV (reference sequence). The CDR3 runs to 14 residues. V was trimmed by 8 bases and J by 1 base, leaving 13 bases between them. The CDR3 is CASSDSLRTDTQYF. CDR3 nucleotide sequence: TGTGCCAGCTCGGACTCATTACGCACAGATACGCAGTATTTT.

The V call is TRBV3-1, the J call TRBJ2-7; no clear D. Trimming pared 4 bases from V and 7 bases from J, leaving 20 bases between. From germline, CDR1 is LGHDT and CDR2 YNNKEL (reference sequence). The CDR3 is made up of 15 amino acids. This CDR3 is CASSPVLWRDNEQYF. CDR3 DNA: TGTGCCAGCAGCCCCGTGCTTTGGCGTGACAATGAGCAGTACTTC.

The genes are TRBV2 and TRBJ2-7; 8 nucleotides agree with TRBD1. V was clipped by 4 bases and J by 0 bases; unmatched bases: 5. Per germline, CDR1 SNHLY and CDR2 FYNNEI. The CDR3 sequence is 15 residues long. The CDR3 DNA reads TGTGCCAGCAGTGGGGACAGGCTTCTCTCCTACGAGCAGTACTTC. Amino acids: CASSGDRLLSYEQYF.

This clonotype was observed a few times. The CDR3 here is CASLGQGAHEQYF. The CDR3 nucleotides read TGTGCCAGTTTGGGGCAGGGGGCCCACGAGCAGTACTTC. The rearrangement uses TRBV27 and TRBJ2-7, with 8 bases identical to TRBD1. V lost 9 bases and J lost 5; bases outside the gene matches: 9. Germline V lookup: CDR1 MNHEY, CDR2 SMNVEV (reference sequence). The CDR3 extends over 13 amino acids.

The chain joins TRBV27 to TRBJ2-7; possibly TRBD1 for D (5 bases). This CDR3 has 13 amino acids. V shed 2 bases and J shed 4 bases, with 9 bases lying between them. The germline V gene has CDR1 MNHEY and CDR2 SMNVEV (reference sequence). The CDR3 coding sequence is TGTGCCAGCAGTTTACCCAACAGGTACGAGCAGTACTTC. It codes for CASSLPNRYEQYF.

This clonotype was counted a few times. The rearrangement links TRBV5-1 to TRBJ2-5; 7 nucleotides agree with TRBD2. CDR1 and CDR2 from the germline V gene are SGHRS and YFSETQ. Trimming took 1 base from V and 2 from J; bases not matched to a gene: 14. This CDR3 has 18 residues. CDR3 in DNA: TGCGCCAGCAGCTTGAGCCTAGCGGCAACCCCATCTCAAGAGACCCAGTACTTC. Residues: CASSLSLAATPSQETQYF.

On this clonotype itself: Relative to the germline gene, one junction end is altered; a read error may explain this. The V call is TRBV20-1, the J call TRBJ1-5, with D uncertain. The V gene's germline CDR1 is DFQATT and CDR2 SNEGSKA (reference sequence). This CDR3 has 13 amino acids. In DNA form, the CDR3 reads TGCAGTGCTAGTTTCGATAGCGATCAGCCCCAGCATTTT. Translated: CSASFDSDQPQHF.

This chain connects TRBV7-9 to TRBJ1-2; TRBD1 is a possible D gene (5 bases). The CDR3 totals 13 residues. Germline V gene data show CDR1 as SEHNR and CDR2 as FQNEAQ (reference sequence). Trimming took off 5 bases at V and 8 bases at J, with 15 bases between the two ends. CDR3 nucleotides: TGTGCCAGCAGCGGGACTGTACTATCAGGCTACACCTTC. The encoded protein is CASSGTVLSGYTF.

Only a few counts were recorded for this clonotype. The rearrangement uses TRBV4-2 and TRBJ2-7, with a tentative D call TRBD1 (6 bases). Trimming removed 0 bases from V and 3 bases from J, with 9 bases in between. CDR1 is LGHNA, CDR2 YNFKEQ, per germline. CDR3 length equals 14 residues. CDR3 region: CASSQEGTNYEQYF. Written as DNA, the CDR3 is TGTGCCAGCAGCCAAGAAGGGACAAACTACGAGCAGTACTTC.

The chain employs TRBV24-1 and TRBJ2-6; D is uncertain. Germline-derived CDR1 and CDR2 are KGHDR and SFDVKD. This CDR3 contains 16 residues. Trimming stripped 3 bases from V and 1 base from J, with 9 bases between. CDR3 sequence reads: CATSDDQISGANVLTF. CDR3 bases: TGTGCCACCAGTGATGACCAGATATCTGGGGCCAACGTCCTGACTTTC.

This chain uses TRBV24-1 with TRBJ2-1, with D perhaps being TRBD1 or TRBD2 (5 bases each). V lost 4 bases and J lost 8, with 17 bases in between. Germline V lookup: CDR1 KGHDR, CDR2 SFDVKD. This CDR3 has 15 residues. CDR3 residues: CATSEDAGSMDEQFF. The DNA for the CDR3 is TGTGCCACCAGTGAGGACGCAGGGAGCATGGATGAGCAGTTCTTC.

This clonotype was counted only a few times. The J gene is TRBJ2-1, the V gene TRBV6-6; the D is unclear. Deletions cut 2 bases from V and 6 bases from J, with 8 bases between. The CDR3 spans 13 residues. Germline V gene data show CDR1 as MNHNY and CDR2 as SVGAGI (reference sequence). CDR3 DNA: TGTGCCAGCAGTTACAACCAAGGCAATGAGCAGTTCTTC. Amino acid sequence: CASSYNQGNEQFF.

This clonotype was seen only a few times. The V and J genes are TRBV28 and TRBJ2-7, with a weak D call TRBD1 (5 bases). The V end was cut by 5 bases, the J end by 3 bases, with 14 bases between. The CDR3 loop spans 14 amino acids. The V gene's germline CDR1 is MDHEN and CDR2 SYDVKM. The CDR3 nucleotides read TGTGCCAGCAGTGCAGGGTGGGGCATCTACGAGCAGTACTTC. Its translation: CASSAGWGIYEQYF.

This chain uses TRBV28 with TRBJ1-1; a weak D match, TRBD1 (6 bases). Per germline, CDR1 MDHEN and CDR2 SYDVKM. The CDR3 consists of 15 residues. The germline V and J ends were trimmed by 5 bases and 2 bases, with 15 bases remaining between them. Here the CDR3 DNA reads TGTGCCAGCAGTCCCCGGGGGCGGAGCAACACTGAAGCTTTCTTT. Translated: CASSPRGRSNTEAFF.

This clonotype showed up just a few times. The chain employs TRBV10-1 and TRBJ2-7; a weak D match, TRBD1 (6 bases). With 0 bases removed from V and 0 bases from J, the gap between germline ends came to 9 bases. CDR1 WNHNN and CDR2 SYGVQD come from the germline V gene (reference sequence). This CDR3 is 15 amino acids long. The CDR3 DNA reads TGCGCCAGCAGTGAGTCGAGGGGGAGCTCCTACGAGCAGTACTTC. Translating it yields CASSESRGSSYEQYF.

This chain joins TRBV9 and TRBJ2-3; 14 bases agree with TRBD2. This CDR3 contains 19 residues. Per germline, CDR1 SGDLS and CDR2 YYNGEE. Trimming cost V 1 base and J 4 bases; bases outside gene matches: 11. CDR3 in DNA: TGTGCCAGCAGCGTAACGCGGGCGGGACTAGCGGGAGTCGCAGATACGCAGTATTTT. Its protein product is CASSVTRAGLAGVADTQYF.

This clonotype has only a few counts. This rearrangement joins TRBV4-2 to TRBJ1-4; D is undetermined. The V end was cut by 1 base, the J end by 5 bases, with 11 bases between. Per germline, CDR1 LGHNA and CDR2 YNFKEQ. The CDR3 spans 15 residues. This CDR3 is CASSQGGVFNEKLFF. CDR3 DNA sequence: TGTGCCAGCAGCCAAGGCGGGGTTTTCAATGAAAAACTGTTTTTT.

The chain couples TRBV7-9 to TRBJ2-1; the match to TRBD2 covers 7 bases. This CDR3 is 15 amino acids long. After removal of 2 bases from V and 12 bases from J, the junction contained 13 bases not matched to a gene. CDR1 SEHNR and CDR2 FQNEAQ come from the germline V gene (reference sequence). CDR3 coding DNA: TGTGCCAGCAGCTTATCCGGCGGGGGTGGGATTGGGCAGTTCTTC. This encodes CASSLSGGGGIGQFF.

This clonotype appeared a few times. The chain uses TRBV3-1 and TRBJ2-5; 7 bases line up with TRBD1. J lost 2 bases, V lost 3 bases, and 6 bases had no gene match. CDR1 and CDR2 from the germline V gene are LGHDT and YNNKEL (reference sequence). This CDR3 comprises 15 residues. The CDR3 DNA follows: TGTGCCAGCAGCCAGCCAGGGACAGTTCAAGAGACCCAGTACTTC. This translates into CASSQPGTVQETQYF.